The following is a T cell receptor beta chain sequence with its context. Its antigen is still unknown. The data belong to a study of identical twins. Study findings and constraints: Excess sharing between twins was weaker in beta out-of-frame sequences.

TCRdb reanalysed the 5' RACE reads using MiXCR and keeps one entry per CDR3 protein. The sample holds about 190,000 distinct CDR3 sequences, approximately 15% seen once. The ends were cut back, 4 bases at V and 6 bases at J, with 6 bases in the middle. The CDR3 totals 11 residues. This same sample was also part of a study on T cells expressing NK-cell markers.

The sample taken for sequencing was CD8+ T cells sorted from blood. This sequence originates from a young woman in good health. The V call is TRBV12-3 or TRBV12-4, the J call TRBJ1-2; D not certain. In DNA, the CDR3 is TGTGCCAGCAGTTACGGCGATGGCTACACCTTC. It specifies CASSYGDGYTF.